The sample holds one count of the clone carrying this T cell receptor (beta chain). The sample comes from a study of blood T cell repertoires in COVID-19. Method: immunoSEQ multiplex PCR; TCRdb's copy keeps in-frame clones and lacks some. The sample gives under 200,000 clones, roughly four fifths of which show up once; 2.6% is in the top ten. With V trimmed by 3 bases and J by 4 bases, 9 bases remained unmatched. Germline V lookup: CDR1 SGHRS, CDR2 YFSETQ. This CDR3 region has 16 residues. The receptor's source is a human donor with acute or convalescent COVID-19. The donor label of this sample is uncertain. The sample taken for sequencing was peripheral blood. The J gene is TRBJ2-5, the V gene TRBV5-1; 10 bases line up with TRBD2. CDR3 nucleotides: TGCGCCAGCAGCTCCCAAAGCGGGGGGGCCGGAGAGACCCAGTACTTC. This codes for CASSSQSGGAGETQYF.